A selection of T cell receptor beta chains follows, all from one sample in a study of cytomegalovirus exposure and HLA in healthy donors. Sequencing was performed with immunoSEQ multiplex PCR; in TCRdb, only in-frame clones are kept and a portion is missing. The sample comprises 200,000 to 250,000 clones, 65% to 80% of which are singletons, and 15% to 19% rests with the top ten. Source material: PBMCs. Receptor source: a man in his forties in good health and CMV-seronegative. Both conserved end residues are part of each CDR3. D genes are given only for firm matches. Some rows have no size entry. The others give once, few or many, or a class for an expanded clone.

abundance	d_gene	v_gene	j_gene	CDR3nt	CDR3aa
.	.	TRBV4-3	TRBJ1-4	TGCGCCAGCCAATGGGATGTGGGGGGGCGCGAGGCTGAAAAACTGTTTTTT	CASQWDVGGREAEKLFF
.	TRBD1	TRBV5-4	TRBJ1-2	TGTGCCAGCAGCGCTACGCAGGGGGCGGGCTATGGCTACACCTTC	CASSATQGAGYGYTF
.	TRBD1	TRBV5-4	TRBJ2-7	TGTGCCAGCAGCGTGGGACAGGGCTTCCCCGAGCAGTACTTC	CASSVGQGFPEQYF
.	TRBD1	TRBV5-5	TRBJ2-7	TGTGCCAGCAGCTTTCGGACAGGGGGTAGTTACGAGCAGTACTTC	CASSFRTGGSYEQYF
.	.	TRBV4-1	TRBJ2-3	TGCGCCAGCAGCCCAACCCTAGGGGCCCCTCAGTCCACAGATACGCAGTATTTT	CASSPTLGAPQSTDTQYF
once	.	TRBV2	TRBJ2-5	TGTGCCAGCACCAGGACTCCATCCCAAGAGACCCAGTACTTC	CASTRTPSQETQYF
few	TRBD1	TRBV5-1	TRBJ1-1	TGCGCCAGCAGCCAGGGGGTCAACACTGAAGCTTTCTTT	CASSQGVNTEAFF
.	TRBD1	TRBV29-1	TRBJ2-5	TGCAGCGTTGAAGATCTCGGACAGGGCGGAAAGGAGACCCAGTACTTC	CSVEDLGQGGKETQYF
few	.	TRBV7-9	TRBJ2-5	TGTGCCAGCAGCTTAGGGCAGGGGACCCAGTACTTC	CASSLGQGTQYF
.	.	TRBV4-1	TRBJ1-2	TGCGCCAGCAGCCAAGATCCGTGGGAGCCTAACTATGGCTACACCTTC	CASSQDPWEPNYGYTF
.	TRBD1	TRBV5-1	TRBJ2-2	TGCGCCAGCAGACCAGAGGGGGCTTGGAACACCGGGGAGCTGTTTTTT	CASRPEGAWNTGELFF
.	.	TRBV7-2	TRBJ2-7	TGTGCCAGCAGCTTAGTAGCGGTCTCCTACGAGCAGTACTTC	CASSLVAVSYEQYF
.	.	TRBV4-2	TRBJ2-2	TGTGCCAGCAGCCAAGTTACTGCGAACACCGGGGAGCTGTTTTTT	CASSQVTANTGELFF
.	.	TRBV7-2	TRBJ2-7	TGTGCCAGCAGCCAAGGGCCTAGCGAAGCCTACGAGCAGTACTTC	CASSQGPSEAYEQYF
.	.	TRBV15	TRBJ2-7	TGTGCCACCAGCAGAGATAGGGGCGAGCAGTACTTC	CATSRDRGEQYF
.	TRBD2	TRBV19	TRBJ2-1	TGTGCCAGTAGTCGGGGGACGGGAGGGATCTACAATGAGCAGTTCTTC	CASSRGTGGIYNEQFF
.	.	TRBV7-2	TRBJ2-7	TGTGCCAGCAGCTGGCAGGGGTTGGGCGAGCAGTACTTC	CASSWQGLGEQYF
.	.	TRBV4-2	TRBJ1-4	TGTGCCAGCAGCCAGAGGGGAGGGGGAACGGTTGAAAAACTGTTTTTT	CASSQRGGGTVEKLFF
.	TRBD2	TRBV5-1	TRBJ2-1	TGCGCCAGCAGCTTCACGCGGCGGGAGGCTCCAGGATTAGGAAATGAGCAGTTCTTC	CASSFTRREAPGLGNEQFF
.	.	TRBV18	TRBJ2-5	TGTGCCAGCTCACCTAACGGGGAGACCCAGTACTTC	CASSPNGETQYF
.	.	TRBV19	TRBJ2-7	TGTGCCAGTAGTGAAAACCAGGTCGGCAACGAGCAGTACTTC	CASSENQVGNEQYF
.	TRBD2	TRBV29-1	TRBJ2-1	TGCAGCGCAAGGACTAGCGGGAGAAACAATGAGCAGTTCTTC	CSARTSGRNNEQFF
.	TRBD1	TRBV10-1	TRBJ2-7	TGCGCCAGCAGCAGGGGGCGCGACGAGCAGTACTTC	CASSRGRDEQYF
.	.	TRBV9	TRBJ2-1	TGTGCCAGCAGCGTAGCTACTAGGGCGGAGGGCGAGCAGTTCTTC	CASSVATRAEGEQFF
.	.	TRBV14	TRBJ2-3	TGTGCCAGCAGCCAAGATACGGTAGGAACCGGGGCAGATACGCAGTATTTT	CASSQDTVGTGADTQYF
.	.	TRBV18	TRBJ2-1	TGTGCCAGCTCACCACCGGGGGGAGATGAGCAGTTCTTC	CASSPPGGDEQFF
.	TRBD1	TRBV4-1	TRBJ1-2	TGCGCCAGCAGCCAAGGGACAGGAGCTAACTATGGCTACACCTTC	CASSQGTGANYGYTF
.	TRBD1	TRBV18	TRBJ2-7	TGTGCCAGCTCACCGAACAGGGGAACCTACGAGCAGTACTTC	CASSPNRGTYEQYF
few	TRBD1	TRBV6-1	TRBJ1-2	TGTGCCAGCAGTGAACGGACAGGTTTGGACTATGGCTACACCTTC	CASSERTGLDYGYTF
.	.	TRBV14	TRBJ2-5	TGTGCCAGCAGCCAAGGGAACAGGGTAGAGACCCAGTACTTC	CASSQGNRVETQYF
.	.	TRBV4-1	TRBJ2-1	TGCGCCAGCAGCAAGATAGGGGTTCCCTACAATGAGCAGTTCTTC	CASSKIGVPYNEQFF
.	TRBD2	TRBV7-9	TRBJ2-3	TGTTCCAGCAGCTGGGGACTAGCGGGGGAGGGGGATACGCAGTATTTT	CSSSWGLAGEGDTQYF
.	TRBD2	TRBV9	TRBJ2-3	TGTGCCAGCAGTGGGGAGGGCGGGAGAGATACAGATACGCAGTATTTT	CASSGEGGRDTDTQYF
.	TRBD2	TRBV9	TRBJ2-5	TGTGCCAGCAGCTCCGGGACTAGAGGGGAGACCCAGTACTTC	CASSSGTRGETQYF
once	.	TRBV18	TRBJ2-5	TGTGCCAGCTCACCCGGTTATGAAAAAGAGACCCAGTACTTC	CASSPGYEKETQYF
.	.	TRBV30	TRBJ2-2	TGTGCCTGGAGTCCCCGGAGGGGGGAGCTGTTTTTT	CAWSPRRGELFF
.	.	TRBV28	TRBJ2-7	TGTGCCAGCAGCCTACGGGGGGCATACGAGCAGTACTTC	CASSLRGAYEQYF
.	.	TRBV7-3	TRBJ2-1	TGTGCCAGCAGCCGTTCCGGGACTTTCTACAATGAGCAGTTCTTC	CASSRSGTFYNEQFF
.	TRBD2	TRBV6-1	TRBJ2-1	TGTGCCAGCAGGGAGTTAGCGGGACCCAATGAGCAGTTCTTC	CASRELAGPNEQFF
few	TRBD2	TRBV12-5	TRBJ2-5	TGTGCTAGTGGCCTGAGCGGGAGCCTAGAGACCCAGTACTTC	CASGLSGSLETQYF
.	.	TRBV4-3	TRBJ2-7	TGCGCCAGCAGCCAAGGGACCGCGGGACAGCCCTACGAGCAGTACTTC	CASSQGTAGQPYEQYF
.	TRBD1	TRBV9	TRBJ1-5	TGTGCCAGCGGCGAGGGCACAGGGGCAAATCAGCCCCAGCATTTT	CASGEGTGANQPQHF
.	.	TRBV19	TRBJ1-2	TGTGCCAGTAGTCGTACAGGGTTTTATGGCTACACCTTC	CASSRTGFYGYTF
.	.	TRBV23-1	TRBJ1-5	TGCGCCAGCAGTCAATACGTGGACGGGGGGCGTCCTAGCAATCAGCCCCAGCATTTT	CASSQYVDGGRPSNQPQHF
.	.	TRBV2	TRBJ2-1	TGTGCCAGCAGTTACCGGGAAACTGGAAGCTACAATGAGCAGTTCTTC	CASSYRETGSYNEQFF